This note documents a single T cell receptor (beta chain) sequence. The data originate from a study of blood T cell repertoires in COVID-19. Authors' methods: Researchers report that nucleated cell counts were estimated from reference gene primer amplification. The table came from immunoSEQ multiplex PCR; TCRdb's copy has only in-frame clones and leaves some out. D and trimming were read from the DNA, whereas the V and J calls and clone size are those reported in that table. The sample has around 140,000 clones, 75% to 90% seen once. Residents of over 20 US areas, aged roughly 18 to 89 years, made up the participants. Those designated as exposed participants met a COVID-19 case within 2 weeks before study entry. This TCR was recovered from a woman between 40 and 50 years old who had been exposed to COVID-19. Source material: PBMCs or T cells enriched from blood (not recorded which).

The CDR3 protein is CASSGTSLHEQFF. The CDR3 DNA sequence: TGCGCCAGCTCCGGGACTAGTTTGCATGAGCAGTTCTTC. The genes are TRBV10-1 and TRBJ2-1; 8 positions agree with TRBD2. The V segment lost 8 bases and the J segment 8 bases; nucleotides outside the gene matches: 8. Per the germline V gene, CDR1 is WNHNN and CDR2 is SYGVQD (reference sequence). The length of the CDR3 is 13 residues.